The count of the clone carrying this T cell receptor beta chain is one. This specimen belongs to a study of blood T cell repertoires in COVID-19. CDR3 length: 13 amino acids. V was clipped by 6 bases and J by 0 bases, with 9 bases between them. Germline CDR1 reads MNHEY; CDR2 reads SVGAGI. This table comes from immunoSEQ multiplex PCR, and its TCRdb copy is limited to in-frame clones, with some not included. This table has about 390,000 clones, about 87% appearing once. The chain is built from TRBV6-5 and TRBJ2-7; D unresolved. This receptor was taken from a woman aged 45-60 years who had recovered from COVID-19. The sample comprised PBMCs or T cells enriched from blood (not recorded which). CDR3 nucleotide sequence: TGTGCCAGCAGGCCATTGGCCTCCTACGAGCAGTACTTC. Its translation is CASRPLASYEQYF.